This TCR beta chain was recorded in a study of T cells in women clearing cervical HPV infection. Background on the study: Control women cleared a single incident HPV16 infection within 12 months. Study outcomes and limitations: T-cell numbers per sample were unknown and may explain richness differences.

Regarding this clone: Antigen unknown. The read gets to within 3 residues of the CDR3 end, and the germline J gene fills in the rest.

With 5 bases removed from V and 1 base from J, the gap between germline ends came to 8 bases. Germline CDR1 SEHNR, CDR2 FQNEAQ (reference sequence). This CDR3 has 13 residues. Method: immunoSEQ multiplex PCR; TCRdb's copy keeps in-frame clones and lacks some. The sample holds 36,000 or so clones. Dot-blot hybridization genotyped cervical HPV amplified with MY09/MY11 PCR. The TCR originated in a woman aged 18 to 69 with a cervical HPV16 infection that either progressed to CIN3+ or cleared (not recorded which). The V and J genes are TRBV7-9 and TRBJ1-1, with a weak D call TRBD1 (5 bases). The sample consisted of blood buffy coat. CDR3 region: CASSTDRNTEAFF. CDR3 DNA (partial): TGTGCCAGCAGCACCGACAGGAACACTGAA.